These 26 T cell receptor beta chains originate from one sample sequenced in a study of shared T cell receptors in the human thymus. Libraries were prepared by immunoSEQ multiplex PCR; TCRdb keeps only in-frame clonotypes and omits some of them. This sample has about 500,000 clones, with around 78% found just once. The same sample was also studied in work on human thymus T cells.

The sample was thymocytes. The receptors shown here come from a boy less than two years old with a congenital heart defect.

CDR3 nucleotides: TGTGCCATCAGTGAGGACCGGAGGAACTCCTACAATGAGCAGTTCTTC. Translation: CAISEDRRNSYNEQFF. The chain couples TRBV10-3 to TRBJ2-1; D is possibly TRBD2 (5 bases). Germline V gene sequence: CDR1 ENHRY, CDR2 SYGVKD. The CDR3 is made up of 16 amino acids. V lost 2 bases and J lost 0, with 11 bases in between.

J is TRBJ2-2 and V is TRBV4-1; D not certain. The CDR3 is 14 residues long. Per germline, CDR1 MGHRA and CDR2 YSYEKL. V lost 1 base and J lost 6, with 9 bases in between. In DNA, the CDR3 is TGCGCCAGCAGCCAAGTCTGGGCAGCCGGGGAGCTGTTTTTT. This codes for CASSQVWAAGELFF.

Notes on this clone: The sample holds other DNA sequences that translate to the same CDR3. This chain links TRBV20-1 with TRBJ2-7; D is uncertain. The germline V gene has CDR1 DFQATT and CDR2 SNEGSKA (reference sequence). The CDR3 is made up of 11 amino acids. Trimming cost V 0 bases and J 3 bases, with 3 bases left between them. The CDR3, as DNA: TGCAGTGCTAGAGATAGCTACGAGCAGTACTTC. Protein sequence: CSARDSYEQYF.

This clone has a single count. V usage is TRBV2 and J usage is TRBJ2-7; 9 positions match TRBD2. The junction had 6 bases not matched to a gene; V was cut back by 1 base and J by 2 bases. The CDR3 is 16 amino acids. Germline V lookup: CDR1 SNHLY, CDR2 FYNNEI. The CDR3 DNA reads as TGTGCCAGCAGTGAAGACCTAGCGGGGCTCACCTACGAGCAGTACTTC. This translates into CASSEDLAGLTYEQYF.

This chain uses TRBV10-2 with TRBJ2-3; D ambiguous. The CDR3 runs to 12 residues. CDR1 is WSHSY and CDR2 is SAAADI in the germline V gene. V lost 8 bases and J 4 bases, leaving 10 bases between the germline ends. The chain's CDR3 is CASGRRADTQYF. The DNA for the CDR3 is TGCGCCAGCGGAAGACGGGCAGATACGCAGTATTTT.

CDR3 in amino acids: CSVGPEVPDRGGANTEAFF. For the CDR3, the DNA is TGCAGCGTTGGTCCCGAGGTTCCGGACAGGGGGGGTGCAAACACTGAAGCTTTCTTT. V and J are TRBV29-1 and TRBJ1-1, with TRBD1 identical over 10 bases. V lost 4 bases and J lost 2; bases outside the gene matches: 19. CDR1 and CDR2 (germline): SQVTM, ANQGSEA. The CDR3 has 19 amino acids.

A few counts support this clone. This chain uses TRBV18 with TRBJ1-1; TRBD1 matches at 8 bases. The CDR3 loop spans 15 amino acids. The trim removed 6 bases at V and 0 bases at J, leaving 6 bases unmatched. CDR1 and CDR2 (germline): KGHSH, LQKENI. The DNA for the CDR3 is TGTGCCAGCTCGGACCGGACAGGGATGAACACTGAAGCTTTCTTT. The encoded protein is CASSDRTGMNTEAFF.

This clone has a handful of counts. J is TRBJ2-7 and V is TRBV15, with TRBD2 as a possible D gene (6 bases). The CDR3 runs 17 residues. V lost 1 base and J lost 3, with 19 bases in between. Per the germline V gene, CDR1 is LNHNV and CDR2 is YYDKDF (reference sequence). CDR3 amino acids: CATSRGGVGGGIYEQYF. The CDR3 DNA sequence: TGTGCCACCAGCAGAGGGGGGGTCGGCGGTGGTATCTACGAGCAGTACTTC.

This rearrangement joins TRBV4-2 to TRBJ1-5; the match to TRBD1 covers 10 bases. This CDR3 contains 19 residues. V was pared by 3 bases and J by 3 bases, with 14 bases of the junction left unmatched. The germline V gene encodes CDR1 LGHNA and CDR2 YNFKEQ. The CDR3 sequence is CASSHAPKGQGIVNQPQHF. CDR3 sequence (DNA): TGTGCCAGCAGCCACGCCCCTAAGGGACAGGGGATTGTCAATCAGCCCCAGCATTTT.

In DNA form, the CDR3 reads TGCGCCAGCAGCTCAAGCGGGAGAGGGGCAGATACGCAGTATTTT. Translated: CASSSSGRGADTQYF. This chain connects TRBV5-1 to TRBJ2-3; 8 nucleotides line up with TRBD2. Germline-derived CDR1 and CDR2 are SGHRS and YFSETQ. V gave up 3 bases and J gave up 4 bases; unmatched junction bases: 7. This CDR3 comprises 15 residues.

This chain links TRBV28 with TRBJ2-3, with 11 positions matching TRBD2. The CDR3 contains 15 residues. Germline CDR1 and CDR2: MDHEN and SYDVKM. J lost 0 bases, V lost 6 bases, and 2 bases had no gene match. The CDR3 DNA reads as TGTGCCAGCAGCTGGACTAGCGGGAGCACAGATACGCAGTATTTT. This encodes CASSWTSGSTDTQYF.

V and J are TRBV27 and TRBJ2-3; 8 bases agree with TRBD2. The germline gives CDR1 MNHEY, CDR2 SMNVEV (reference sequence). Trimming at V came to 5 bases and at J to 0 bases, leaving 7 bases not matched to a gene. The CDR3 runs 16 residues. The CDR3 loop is CASSPPPSGSTDTQYF. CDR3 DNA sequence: TGTGCCAGCAGTCCCCCGCCTAGCGGGAGCACAGATACGCAGTATTTT.

This CDR3 reads CASSLGQGNYGYTF. Here the CDR3 DNA reads TGTGCCAGCAGCTTAGGACAGGGGAACTATGGCTACACCTTC. The chain has TRBV5-6 and TRBJ1-2, with 9 nucleotides matching TRBD1. Germline V gene sequence: CDR1 SGHDT, CDR2 YYEEEE. Germline trimming cut 2 bases from V and 2 bases from J; bases unmatched to any gene: 1. CDR3 length: 14 residues.

CDR3 region: CASSLLGRRGTDTQYF. The CDR3 bases are TGTGCCAGCAGCTTATTAGGTCGGAGGGGCACAGATACGCAGTATTTT. The J gene is TRBJ2-3, the V gene TRBV5-4, with TRBD2 as a possible D gene (6 bases). The germline gives CDR1 SGHNT, CDR2 YYREEE (reference sequence). The CDR3 length is 16 residues. V was shortened by 2 bases and J by 1 base, with 14 bases between the two germline ends.

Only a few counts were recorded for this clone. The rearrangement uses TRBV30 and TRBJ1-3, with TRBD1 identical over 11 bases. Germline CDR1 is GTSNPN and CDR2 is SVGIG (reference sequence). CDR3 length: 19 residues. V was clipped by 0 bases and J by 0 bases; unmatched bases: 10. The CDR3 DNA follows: TGTGCCTGGAGTGTTATGGGGGGACAGGGGGGATCCTCTGGAAACACCATATATTTT. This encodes CAWSVMGGQGGSSGNTIYF.

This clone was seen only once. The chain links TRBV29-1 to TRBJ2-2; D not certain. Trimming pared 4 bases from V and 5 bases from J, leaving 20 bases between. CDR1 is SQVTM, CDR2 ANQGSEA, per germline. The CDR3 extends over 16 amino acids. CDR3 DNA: TGCAGCGTTGGGTTGGGTCCTCCCTGGAGAACCGGGGAGCTGTTTTTT. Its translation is CSVGLGPPWRTGELFF.

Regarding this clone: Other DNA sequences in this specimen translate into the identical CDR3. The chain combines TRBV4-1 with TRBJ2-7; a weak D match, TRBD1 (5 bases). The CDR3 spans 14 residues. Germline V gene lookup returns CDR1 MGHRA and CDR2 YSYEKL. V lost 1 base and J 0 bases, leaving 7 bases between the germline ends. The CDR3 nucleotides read TGCGCCAGCAGCCAAGGGCAGGGCTCCTACGAGCAGTACTTC. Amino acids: CASSQGQGSYEQYF.

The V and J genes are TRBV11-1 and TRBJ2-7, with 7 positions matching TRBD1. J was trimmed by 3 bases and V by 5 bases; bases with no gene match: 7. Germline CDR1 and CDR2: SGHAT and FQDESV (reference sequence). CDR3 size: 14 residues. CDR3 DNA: TGTGCCAGCAGCCCCCGGACAGGAAACTACGAGCAGTACTTC. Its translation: CASSPRTGNYEQYF.

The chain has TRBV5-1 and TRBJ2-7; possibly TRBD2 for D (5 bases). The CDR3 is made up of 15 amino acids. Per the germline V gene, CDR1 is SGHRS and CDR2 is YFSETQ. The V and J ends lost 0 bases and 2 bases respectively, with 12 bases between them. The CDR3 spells CASSLDLPGAYEQYF. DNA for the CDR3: TGCGCCAGCAGCTTGGACCTACCCGGGGCCTACGAGCAGTACTTC.

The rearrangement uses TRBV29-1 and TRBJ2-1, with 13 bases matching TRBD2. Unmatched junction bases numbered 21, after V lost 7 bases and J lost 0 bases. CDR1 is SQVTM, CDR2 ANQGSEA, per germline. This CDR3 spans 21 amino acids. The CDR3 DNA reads TGCAGCGACCAGGGGGCGGCCCTACTAGCGGGAGGGCAGAGCTCCTACAATGAGCAGTTCTTC. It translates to CSDQGAALLAGGQSSYNEQFF.

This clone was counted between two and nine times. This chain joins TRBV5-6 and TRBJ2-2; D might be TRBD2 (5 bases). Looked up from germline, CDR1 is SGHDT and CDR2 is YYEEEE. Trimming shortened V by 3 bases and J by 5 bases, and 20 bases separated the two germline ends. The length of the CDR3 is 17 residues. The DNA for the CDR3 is TGTGCCAGCAGCTCAAGCACTAGGCGGAGAACAACCGGGGAGCTGTTTTTT. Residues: CASSSSTRRRTTGELFF.

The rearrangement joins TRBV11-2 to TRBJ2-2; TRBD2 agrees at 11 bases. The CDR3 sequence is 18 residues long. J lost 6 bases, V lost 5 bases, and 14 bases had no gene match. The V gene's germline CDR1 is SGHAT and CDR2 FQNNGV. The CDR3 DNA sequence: TGTGCCAGCAGCCACCCGGACCCGGGACTAGCGGAGTCCGGGGAGCTGTTTTTT. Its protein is CASSHPDPGLAESGELFF. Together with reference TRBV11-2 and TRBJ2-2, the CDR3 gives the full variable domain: EAGVAQSPRYKIIEKRQSVAFWCNPISGHATLYWYQQILGQGPKLLIQFQNNGVVDDSQLPKDRFSAERLKGVDSTLKIQPAKLEDSAVYLCASSHPDPGLAESGELFFGEGSRLTVL.

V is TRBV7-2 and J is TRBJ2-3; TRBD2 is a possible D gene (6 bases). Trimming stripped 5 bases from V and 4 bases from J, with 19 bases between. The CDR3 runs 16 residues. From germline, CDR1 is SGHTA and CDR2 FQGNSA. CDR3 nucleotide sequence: TGTGCCAGCAGCGGCGCCCGGGAGCAGGGCCCAGATACGCAGTATTTT. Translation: CASSGAREQGPDTQYF.

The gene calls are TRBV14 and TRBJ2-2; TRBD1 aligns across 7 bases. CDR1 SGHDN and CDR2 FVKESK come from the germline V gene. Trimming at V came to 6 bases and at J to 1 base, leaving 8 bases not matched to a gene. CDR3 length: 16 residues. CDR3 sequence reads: CASSTTGTVNTGELFF. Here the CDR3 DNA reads TGTGCCAGCAGTACTACCGGGACAGTGAACACCGGGGAGCTGTTTTTT.

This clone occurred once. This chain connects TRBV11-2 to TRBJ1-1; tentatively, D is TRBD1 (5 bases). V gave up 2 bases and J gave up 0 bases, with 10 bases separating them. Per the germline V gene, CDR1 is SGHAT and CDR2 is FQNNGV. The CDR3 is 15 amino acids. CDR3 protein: CASSLSGEMNTEAFF. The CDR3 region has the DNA TGTGCCAGCAGCTTATCGGGGGAAATGAACACTGAAGCTTTCTTT.

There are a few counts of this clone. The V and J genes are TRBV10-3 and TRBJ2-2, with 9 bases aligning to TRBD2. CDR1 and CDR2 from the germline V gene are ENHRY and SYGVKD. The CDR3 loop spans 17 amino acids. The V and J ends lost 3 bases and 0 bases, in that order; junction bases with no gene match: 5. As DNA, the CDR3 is TGTGCCATCAGTGACCCCGAGCGGGAGGCGAACACCGGGGAGCTGTTTTTT. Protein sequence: CAISDPEREANTGELFF.